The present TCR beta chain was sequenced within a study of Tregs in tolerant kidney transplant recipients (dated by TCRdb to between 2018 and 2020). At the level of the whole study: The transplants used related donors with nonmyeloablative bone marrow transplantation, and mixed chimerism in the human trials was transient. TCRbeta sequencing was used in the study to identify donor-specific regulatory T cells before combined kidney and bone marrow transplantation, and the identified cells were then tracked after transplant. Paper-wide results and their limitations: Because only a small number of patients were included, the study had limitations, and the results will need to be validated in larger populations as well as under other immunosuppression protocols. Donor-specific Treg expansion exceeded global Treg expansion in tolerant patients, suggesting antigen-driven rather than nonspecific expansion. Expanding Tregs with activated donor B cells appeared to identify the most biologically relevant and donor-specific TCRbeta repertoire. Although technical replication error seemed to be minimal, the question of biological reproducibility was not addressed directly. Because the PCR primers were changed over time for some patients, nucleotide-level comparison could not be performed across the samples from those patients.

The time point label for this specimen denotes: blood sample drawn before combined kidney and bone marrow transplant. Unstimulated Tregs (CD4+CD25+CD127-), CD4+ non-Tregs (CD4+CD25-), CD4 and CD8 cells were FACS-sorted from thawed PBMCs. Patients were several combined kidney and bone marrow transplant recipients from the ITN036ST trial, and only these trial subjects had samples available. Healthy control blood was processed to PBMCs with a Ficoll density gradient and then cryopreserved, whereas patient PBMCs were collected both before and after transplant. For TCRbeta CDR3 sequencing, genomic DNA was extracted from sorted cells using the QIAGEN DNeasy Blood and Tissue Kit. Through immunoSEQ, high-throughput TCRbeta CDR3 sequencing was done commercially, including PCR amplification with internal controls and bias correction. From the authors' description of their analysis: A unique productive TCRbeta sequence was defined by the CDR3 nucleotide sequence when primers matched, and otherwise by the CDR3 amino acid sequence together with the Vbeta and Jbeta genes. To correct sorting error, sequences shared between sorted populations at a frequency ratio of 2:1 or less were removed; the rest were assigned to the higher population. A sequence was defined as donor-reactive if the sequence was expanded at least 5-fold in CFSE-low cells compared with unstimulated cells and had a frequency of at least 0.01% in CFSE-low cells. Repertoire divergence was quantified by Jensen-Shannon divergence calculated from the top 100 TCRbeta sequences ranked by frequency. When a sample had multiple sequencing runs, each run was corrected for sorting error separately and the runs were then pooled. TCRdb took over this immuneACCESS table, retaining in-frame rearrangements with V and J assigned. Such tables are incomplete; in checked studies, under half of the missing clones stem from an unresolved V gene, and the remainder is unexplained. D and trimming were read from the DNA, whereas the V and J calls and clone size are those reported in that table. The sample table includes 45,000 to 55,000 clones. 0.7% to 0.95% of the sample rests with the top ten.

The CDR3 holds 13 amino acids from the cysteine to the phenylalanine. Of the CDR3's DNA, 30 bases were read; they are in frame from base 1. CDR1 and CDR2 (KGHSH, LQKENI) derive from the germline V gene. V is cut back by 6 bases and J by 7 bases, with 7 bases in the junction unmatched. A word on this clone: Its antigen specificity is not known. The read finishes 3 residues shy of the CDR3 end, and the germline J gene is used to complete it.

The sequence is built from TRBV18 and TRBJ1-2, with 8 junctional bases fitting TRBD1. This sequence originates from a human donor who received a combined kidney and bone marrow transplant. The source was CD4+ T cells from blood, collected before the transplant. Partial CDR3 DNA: TGTGCCAGCTCCGGACAGGGCTCCTCTGGC. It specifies CASSGQGSSG. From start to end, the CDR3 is CASSGQGSSGYTF. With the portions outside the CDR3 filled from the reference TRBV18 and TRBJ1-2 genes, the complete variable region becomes NAGVMQNPRHLVRRRGQEARLRCSPMKGHSHVYWYRQLPEEGLKFMVYLQKENIIDESGMPKERFSAEFPKEGPSILRIQQVVRGDSAAYFCASSGQGSSGYTFGSGTRLTVV.